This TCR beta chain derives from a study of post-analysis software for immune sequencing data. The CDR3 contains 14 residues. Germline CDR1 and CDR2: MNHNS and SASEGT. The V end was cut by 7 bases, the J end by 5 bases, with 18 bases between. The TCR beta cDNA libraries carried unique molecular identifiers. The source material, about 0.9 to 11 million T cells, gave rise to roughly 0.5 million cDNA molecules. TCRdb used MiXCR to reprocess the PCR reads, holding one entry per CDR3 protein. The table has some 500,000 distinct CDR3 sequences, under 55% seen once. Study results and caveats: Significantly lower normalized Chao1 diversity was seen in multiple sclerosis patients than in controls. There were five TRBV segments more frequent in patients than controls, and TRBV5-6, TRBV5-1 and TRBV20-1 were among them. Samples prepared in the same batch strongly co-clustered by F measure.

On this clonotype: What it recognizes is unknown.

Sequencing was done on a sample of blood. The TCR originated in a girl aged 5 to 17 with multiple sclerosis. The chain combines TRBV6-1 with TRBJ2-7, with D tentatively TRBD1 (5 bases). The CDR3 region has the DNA TGTGCCAGCACCATGAATCAGGGTCTAGACGAGCAGTACTTC. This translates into CASTMNQGLDEQYF.